A single sample gave rise to the 9 T cell receptor beta chains below, sequenced in a study of T cells in Graves' hyperthyroidism and ophthalmopathy. Researchers amplified the TCR beta CDR3 regions from RNA transcripts. An initial round of RT-PCR targeting the TCR CDR3 relied on the HTBI primer set. TCRdb redid the calling of the multiplex PCR reads with MiXCR, one entry per CDR3 protein. The profile shows fewer than 450,000 distinct CDR3 sequences, approximately 18% of them singletons. Sequencing was performed on blood. These receptors were collected from a man aged 18 to 29 with Graves' ophthalmopathy.

This clonotype was counted ten times or more. V gene TRBV7-9 combines with J gene TRBJ2-7; D unclear. Deletions cut 5 bases from V and 3 bases from J, with 11 bases between. CDR3 length: 13 residues. CDR1 SEHNR and CDR2 FQNEAQ come from the germline V gene (reference sequence). The CDR3 here is CASSPDGHYEQYF. DNA for the CDR3: TGTGCCAGCAGCCCGGACGGGCACTACGAGCAGTACTTC.

A few counts support this clonotype. The chain carries TRBV4-2 and TRBJ1-6; no definite D call. The germline V gene encodes CDR1 LGHNA and CDR2 YNFKEQ. Trimming shortened V by 0 bases and J by 0 bases, and 6 bases separated the two germline ends. CDR3 length equals 16 residues. The CDR3 here is CASSQDVSSYNSPLHF. CDR3 in DNA: TGTGCCAGCAGCCAAGACGTTAGCTCCTATAATTCACCCCTCCACTTT.

The chain links TRBV18 to TRBJ2-7, with 8 bases identical to TRBD1. Per the germline V gene, CDR1 is KGHSH and CDR2 is LQKENI. V lost 2 bases and J lost 6; bases outside the gene matches: 9. The CDR3 is 15 residues long. The CDR3 bases are TGTGCCAGCTCACCAGGGATCGCAGGGGGCATCGAGCAGTACTTC. This codes for CASSPGIAGGIEQYF.

The chain links TRBV5-6 to TRBJ2-1; D perhaps matches TRBD2 (5 bases). Germline V gene lookup returns CDR1 SGHDT and CDR2 YYEEEE. The CDR3 is made up of 15 amino acids. V shed 7 bases and J shed 0 bases, with 14 bases lying between them. The CDR3 coding sequence is TGTGCCAGCGGGAGAGGAATCAGCTCCTACAATGAGCAGTTCTTC. Translation gives CASGRGISSYNEQFF.

This clonotype was counted at least ten times. The chain uses TRBV9 and TRBJ1-1, with 7 bases matching TRBD1. This CDR3 region has 16 residues. The junction had 10 bases not matched to a gene; V was cut back by 3 bases and J by 2 bases. Per the germline V gene, CDR1 is SGDLS and CDR2 is YYNGEE. CDR3 sequence: CASSALGTATNTEAFF. As DNA, the CDR3 is TGTGCCAGCAGCGCCTTGGGGACAGCCACTAACACTGAAGCTTTCTTT.

CDR3 nucleotide sequence: TGCGCCAGCCGCGCCCTAGGGGGGCAAGAGACCCAGTACTTC. Amino acids: CASRALGGQETQYF. V is TRBV10-2 and J is TRBJ2-5; D may correspond to TRBD1 or TRBD2 (6 bases each). The CDR3 contains 14 residues. The V and J ends lost 8 bases and 2 bases respectively, with 15 bases between them. From germline, CDR1 is WSHSY and CDR2 SAAADI.

At least ten counts were recorded for this clonotype. This chain joins TRBV14 and TRBJ2-5; D remains unclear. CDR1 SGHDN and CDR2 FVKESK come from the germline V gene. Between the trimmed V and J ends, which lost 3 bases and 1 base, there was a span of 6 bases. The CDR3 spans 13 residues. The CDR3, as DNA: TGTGCCAGCAGCCACGCCTTCCAAGAGACCCAGTACTTC. This codes for CASSHAFQETQYF.

This clonotype showed up just a few times. Here the CDR3 omits its conserved ending phenylalanine or tryptophan, so a read error is the likely source. V gene TRBV2 combines with J gene TRBJ2-1; 8 bases match TRBD2. The CDR3 is 15 amino acids. Trimming took 3 bases from V and 3 from J; bases not matched to a gene: 4. Germline CDR1 reads SNHLY; CDR2 reads FYNNEI. CDR3 protein: CASSDWAGGYNEQFS. The DNA of the CDR3 is TGTGCCAGCAGTGACTGGGCGGGGGGCTACAATGAGCAGTTCTCC.

This chain uses TRBV13 with TRBJ2-7; perhaps TRBD2 as D (6 bases). V lost 6 bases to trimming and J lost 2 bases, with 14 bases between them. The germline gives CDR1 PRHDT, CDR2 FYEKMQ (reference sequence). The CDR3 length is 14 residues. CDR3 protein: CASSPPGETYEQYF. In nucleotides, the CDR3 is TGTGCCAGCAGTCCCCCGGGGGAGACCTACGAGCAGTACTTC.